This T cell receptor (beta chain) was obtained from a study of cytomegalovirus exposure and HLA in healthy donors. Germline V gene lookup returns CDR1 MNHEY and CDR2 SVGAGI. CDR3 size: 11 residues. With 10 bases removed from V and 3 bases from J, the gap between germline ends came to 10 bases. Produced via immunoSEQ multiplex PCR; TCRdb's table is partial and in-frame only. This table has about 120,000 clones, approximately 87% appearing once. The sample holds a few counts of this clone. The source material was PBMCs. The chain employs TRBV6-5 and TRBJ2-7; D not resolved. This receptor was taken from a woman aged 25 to 39 in good health and CMV-seronegative. Written as DNA, the CDR3 is TGTGCCACCCATGATAGCTACGAGCAGTACTTC. Protein: CATHDSYEQYF.